This TCR beta chain was obtained from a study of response to subunit inactivated influenza vaccine. Germline CDR1 and CDR2: SGHRS and YFSETQ. Trimming cost V 4 bases and J 2 bases; bases outside gene matches: 4. This CDR3 has 14 amino acids. TCRdb fed the RT-PCR reads into MiXCR, producing one record per CDR3 protein. Here the sample spans about 480,000 distinct CDR3 sequences, under 15% being singletons. About this clonotype itself: Its matching antigen is unknown. No conserved phenylalanine or tryptophan ends this CDR3, so it is likely a read error.

Study outcomes and limitations: Only a handful of new T cells, the authors suggested, are recruited with each seasonal influenza vaccination.

This sequence joins TRBV5-1 and TRBJ2-5, with TRBD1 matching over 8 bases. The TCR was taken from a man over 45 who received an inactivated influenza vaccine. The sample was PBMCs from blood, taken about 40 days after vaccination. The chain's CDR3 is CASSPDRVQETQYL. CDR3 nucleotide sequence: TGCGCCAGCAGCCCGGACAGGGTACAAGAGACCCAGTACTTG.